This T cell receptor (beta chain) stems from a study of cytomegalovirus exposure and HLA in healthy donors. Study overall: An earlier analysis identified 117 million unique TCR beta sequences in about 200 million T cells.

Trimming shortened V by 3 bases and J by 3 bases, and 19 bases separated the two germline ends. The CDR3 is 16 residues long. Germline V lookup: CDR1 SQVTM, CDR2 ANQGSEA. PCR involved 60 Vbeta and 13 Jbeta primers. Using immunoSEQ multiplex PCR, the repertoire was profiled, and TCRdb retains in-frame clones only, with some absent. The sample lists around 100,000 clones; around four fifths were seen once. This TCR came from a middle-aged woman in good health and CMV-seronegative. V and J are TRBV29-1 and TRBJ2-3; possible D gene TRBD1, 5 bases. The sequenced sample was PBMCs. The CDR3 protein is CSVDSLDGAVTDTQYF. The CDR3 DNA is TGCAGCGTTGACTCCCTCGATGGGGCTGTAACAGATACGCAGTATTTT.